This TCR beta chain is drawn from a study of CD8+CD57+ T cells in acquired aplastic anemia. Only patients with CD8+CD57+ cell expansion on flow cytometry were chosen for sequencing. CDR3 and TCR beta VDJ profiling relied on genomic DNA as the template. TCRdb re-called the reads with MiXCR, one entry per CDR3 protein. Here the sample spans hundreds of thousands of distinct CDR3 sequences, around 30% being singletons. Study-wide results and limits: Patients and controls shared some 30 CD8+ CDR3 sequences.

This clonotype occurred many times. What it recognizes is unknown. CDR3 length: 15 residues. Germline values: CDR1 SNHLY, CDR2 FYNNEI. V shed 8 bases and J shed 6 bases, with 22 bases lying between them. Source material: sorted CD4+, CD8+, or CD8+CD57+ T cells (not recorded which) from PBMCs. J is TRBJ1-2 and V is TRBV2, with D possibly being TRBD1 (6 bases). The sequence derives from a human donor with aplastic anemia. The CDR3 DNA reads as TGTGCCAGCGGTGGGTCGACAGGCCTCAGTAATGGCTACACCTTC. Encoded protein: CASGGSTGLSNGYTF.